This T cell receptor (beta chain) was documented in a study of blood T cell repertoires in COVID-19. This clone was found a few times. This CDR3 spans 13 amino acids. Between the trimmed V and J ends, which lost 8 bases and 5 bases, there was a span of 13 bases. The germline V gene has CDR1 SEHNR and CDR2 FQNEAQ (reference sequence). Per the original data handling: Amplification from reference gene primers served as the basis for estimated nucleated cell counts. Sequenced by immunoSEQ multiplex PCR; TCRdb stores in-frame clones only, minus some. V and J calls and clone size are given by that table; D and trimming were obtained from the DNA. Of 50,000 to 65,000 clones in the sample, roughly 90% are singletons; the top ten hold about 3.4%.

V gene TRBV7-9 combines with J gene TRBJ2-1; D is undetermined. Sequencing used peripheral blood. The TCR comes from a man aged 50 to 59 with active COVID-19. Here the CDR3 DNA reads TGTGCCAGCGGAAGAGTGGAGAACAATGAGCAGTTCTTC. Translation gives CASGRVENNEQFF.